A selection of T cell receptor beta chains follows, all from one sample in a study of blood T cell repertoires in COVID-19. Sequencing was performed with immunoSEQ multiplex PCR; in TCRdb, only in-frame clones are kept and a portion is missing. Of about 120,000 clones detected, less than 75% appear once; the ten largest clones hold more than 0.75%. Specimen: peripheral blood. The origin of the receptors is a human donor with acute or convalescent COVID-19. The donor label of this sample is uncertain. CDR3s include the opening cysteine and the closing phenylalanine or tryptophan. A D gene is named only where the DNA matches it firmly. Not every row has a clone size; where given, it reads once, few, many or a size class.

v_gene: TRBV24-1
abundance: .
d_gene: TRBD2
j_gene: TRBJ2-7
CDR3aa: CATSAGGPYEQYF
CDR3nt: TGTGCCACCAGTGCGGGGGGACCCTACGAGCAGTACTTC

v_gene: TRBV2
abundance: .
d_gene: .
j_gene: TRBJ2-4
CDR3aa: CASSVDGGVKNIQYF
CDR3nt: TGTGCCAGCAGTGTCGACGGAGGAGTCAAAAACATTCAGTACTTC

v_gene: TRBV19
abundance: once
d_gene: .
j_gene: TRBJ1-5
CDR3aa: CASSITGRGSNQPQHF
CDR3nt: TGTGCCAGTAGTATCACTGGGAGAGGTAGCAATCAGCCCCAGCATTTT

v_gene: TRBV7-3
abundance: .
d_gene: .
j_gene: TRBJ1-1
CDR3aa: CASSPQGGGTEAFF
CDR3nt: TGTGCCAGCAGCCCACAGGGTGGGGGAACTGAAGCTTTCTTT

v_gene: TRBV4-2
abundance: few
d_gene: TRBD2
j_gene: TRBJ2-1
CDR3aa: CASSPERLAGGNEQFF
CDR3nt: TGTGCCAGCAGCCCCGAGAGACTAGCGGGAGGCAATGAGCAGTTCTTC

v_gene: TRBV7-6
abundance: .
d_gene: .
j_gene: TRBJ1-4
CDR3aa: CASSLNSYSEKLFF
CDR3nt: TGTGCCAGCAGCTTAAATAGTTACTCCGAAAAACTGTTTTTT

v_gene: TRBV5-4
abundance: .
d_gene: .
j_gene: TRBJ2-1
CDR3aa: CASSLVGGARINEQFF
CDR3nt: TGTGCCAGCAGCTTGGTGGGCGGGGCACGCATCAATGAGCAGTTCTTC

v_gene: TRBV14
abundance: .
d_gene: .
j_gene: TRBJ1-2
CDR3aa: CASSQVSAGYPYGYTF
CDR3nt: TGTGCCAGCAGCCAAGTAAGCGCAGGGTACCCCTATGGCTACACCTTC

v_gene: TRBV6-5
abundance: .
d_gene: .
j_gene: TRBJ2-2
CDR3aa: CASSRNTGELFF
CDR3nt: TGTGCCAGCAGCCGTAACACCGGGGAGCTGTTTTTT

v_gene: TRBV4-2
abundance: once
d_gene: .
j_gene: TRBJ1-1
CDR3aa: CASSQTGNTEAFF
CDR3nt: TGTGCCAGCAGCCAAACCGGGAACACTGAAGCTTTCTTT

v_gene: TRBV5-1
abundance: once
d_gene: .
j_gene: TRBJ1-4
CDR3aa: CASSYGTTTNEKLFF
CDR3nt: TGCGCCAGCAGCTACGGGACAACAACTAATGAAAAACTGTTTTTT

v_gene: TRBV5-1
abundance: .
d_gene: .
j_gene: TRBJ1-2
CDR3aa: CASSQPGGGGYGYTF
CDR3nt: TGCGCCAGCAGCCAACCCGGGGGCGGGGGCTATGGCTACACCTTC

v_gene: TRBV11-2
abundance: once
d_gene: TRBD2
j_gene: TRBJ2-5
CDR3aa: CASSPAGGAVETQYF
CDR3nt: TGTGCCAGCAGCCCAGCCGGGGGGGCCGTGGAGACCCAGTACTTC

v_gene: TRBV14
abundance: .
d_gene: .
j_gene: TRBJ1-6
CDR3aa: CASSRRGGLLSYNSPLHF
CDR3nt: TGTGCCAGCAGCCGAAGGGGGGGGCTACTTTCCTATAATTCACCCCTCCACTTT

v_gene: TRBV11-2
abundance: many
d_gene: TRBD2
j_gene: TRBJ2-2
CDR3aa: CASSSPSGADTGELFF
CDR3nt: TGTGCCAGCAGCTCACCGAGCGGGGCGGACACCGGGGAGCTGTTTTTT

v_gene: TRBV25-1
abundance: .
d_gene: .
j_gene: TRBJ2-6
CDR3aa: CASSERVSGANVLTF
CDR3nt: TGTGCCAGCAGTGAACGAGTCTCTGGGGCCAACGTCCTGACTTTC

v_gene: TRBV19
abundance: .
d_gene: .
j_gene: TRBJ1-5
CDR3aa: CASSWQGSNQPQHF
CDR3nt: TGTGCCAGTAGTTGGCAGGGAAGCAATCAGCCCCAGCATTTT

v_gene: TRBV24-1
abundance: .
d_gene: TRBD2
j_gene: TRBJ2-1
CDR3aa: CATSDFSSGGSYNEQFF
CDR3nt: TGTGCCACCAGTGATTTCTCTAGCGGGGGTTCATACAATGAGCAGTTCTTC

v_gene: TRBV29-1
abundance: .
d_gene: .
j_gene: TRBJ2-3
CDR3aa: CSVGTGRTDTQYF
CDR3nt: TGCAGCGTCGGAACGGGTCGCACGGATACGCAGTATTTT

v_gene: TRBV11-3
abundance: few
d_gene: .
j_gene: TRBJ2-2
CDR3aa: CASRRASNTGELFF
CDR3nt: TGTGCCAGCCGCCGAGCATCAAACACCGGGGAGCTGTTTTTT

v_gene: TRBV19
abundance: .
d_gene: TRBD1
j_gene: TRBJ2-1
CDR3aa: CASSIDGGQGGYNEQFF
CDR3nt: TGTGCCAGTAGTATAGATGGAGGACAGGGAGGCTACAATGAGCAGTTCTTC

v_gene: TRBV6-6
abundance: .
d_gene: .
j_gene: TRBJ1-6
CDR3aa: CASSLFPSGSPLHF
CDR3nt: TGTGCCAGCAGTTTGTTCCCCTCGGGTTCACCCCTCCACTTT

v_gene: TRBV6-5
abundance: .
d_gene: .
j_gene: TRBJ2-1
CDR3aa: CASSYPRTLADEQFF
CDR3nt: TGTGCCAGCAGTTACCCCCGAACCCTCGCAGATGAGCAGTTCTTC

v_gene: TRBV6-5
abundance: once
d_gene: TRBD1
j_gene: TRBJ1-1
CDR3aa: CASSRTGVTEAFF
CDR3nt: TGTGCCAGCAGTCGGACAGGGGTTACTGAAGCTTTCTTT

v_gene: TRBV10-1
abundance: .
d_gene: .
j_gene: TRBJ2-3
CDR3aa: CASSDPPGGETTDTQYF
CDR3nt: TGCGCCAGCAGTGACCCTCCTGGGGGCGAAACCACAGATACGCAGTATTTT

v_gene: TRBV10-3
abundance: .
d_gene: TRBD2
j_gene: TRBJ2-3
CDR3aa: CAISERGSGGFYTQYF
CDR3nt: TGTGCCATCAGTGAGAGGGGTAGCGGGGGATTTTATACGCAGTATTTT

v_gene: TRBV2
abundance: once
d_gene: TRBD1
j_gene: TRBJ1-4
CDR3aa: CASTLGGQTNEKLFF
CDR3nt: TGTGCCAGCACTCTGGGGGGACAGACTAATGAAAAACTGTTTTTT

v_gene: TRBV6-5
abundance: .
d_gene: .
j_gene: TRBJ2-2
CDR3aa: CASRPQTGDTGELFF
CDR3nt: TGTGCCAGCAGACCCCAGACAGGAGACACCGGGGAGCTGTTTTTT